The table lists the clone carrying this T cell receptor beta chain with a count of one. The data are from a study of blood T cell repertoires in COVID-19. Turning to the study itself: There were acute and convalescent COVID-19 samples, and they came from the United States, Italy and Spain.

This table comes from immunoSEQ multiplex PCR, and its TCRdb copy is limited to in-frame clones, with some not included. The table records under 300,000 clones, roughly four fifths of them present only once. The source is a woman aged 45 to 65 who had recovered from COVID-19. The sample consisted of peripheral blood.

CDR3 region: CATSRAPSRTDTGELFF. The CDR3 DNA reads as TGTGCCACCAGCAGAGCCCCCTCACGGACAGACACCGGGGAGCTGTTTTTT. This sequence joins TRBV15 and TRBJ2-2; perhaps TRBD1 as D (6 bases). The ends were cut back, 1 base at V and 3 bases at J, with 15 bases in the middle. CDR3 size: 17 residues. Looked up from germline, CDR1 is LNHNV and CDR2 is YYDKDF (reference sequence).